This TCR beta chain was recorded in a study of Graves' ophthalmopathy and Graves' hyperthyroidism. V was clipped by 1 base and J by 7 bases, with 8 bases between them. This CDR3 has 13 amino acids. TCR beta CDR3 regions were amplified from RNA transcripts. RT-PCR in the first round used HTBI primers; a second-round multiplex PCR followed. TCRdb passed the multiplex PCR reads through MiXCR, listing each CDR3 protein once. The repertoire consists of approximately 700,000 distinct CDR3 sequences, with 35% to 50% occurring once and the leading ten covering 35% to 55%. The receptor was isolated from an adult man with Graves' ophthalmopathy. Sequencing used peripheral blood. This rearrangement joins TRBV12-3 or TRBV12-4 to TRBJ1-3; no definite D call. CDR3 sequence (DNA): TGTGCCAGCAGTTTAGAAGGATTGAACACCATATATTTT. It specifies CASSLEGLNTIYF.